This T cell receptor (beta chain) was retrieved from a study of cytomegalovirus exposure and HLA in healthy donors. General study points: For cytomegalovirus status, the classifier reportedly gave diagnoses with high specificity and sensitivity.

The study drew the donors from its approximately 110-subject validation cohort, separate from the roughly 700-subject first cohort. In regard to this clone: Its antigen remains unknown.

Produced via immunoSEQ multiplex PCR; TCRdb's table is partial and in-frame only. The sample holds about 200,000 clones, 80% to 85% seen once. The receptor's source is a woman aged 25-40 years in good health and CMV-seronegative. Material for sequencing was PBMCs.

For the CDR3, the DNA is TGTGCCGCTAGCCTCGGGCTGAACACTGAAGCTTTCTTT. Translated: CAASLGLNTEAFF. The chain couples TRBV7-2 to TRBJ1-1, with D uncertain. Germline CDR1 SGHTA, CDR2 FQGNSA. This CDR3 is 13 amino acids long. Trimming shortened V by 11 bases and J by 0 bases, and 13 bases separated the two germline ends.